A selection of T cell receptor beta chains follows, all from one sample in a study of cytomegalovirus exposure and HLA in healthy donors. Some clones are missing from TCRdb's copy, which holds only in-frame ones; the method was immunoSEQ multiplex PCR. Altogether about 190,000 clones are present, approximately 78% being singletons, with the ten largest covering roughly 0.75%. Sequencing was done on a sample of PBMCs. These receptors originate from a woman between 18 and 30 years old in good health and CMV-seronegative. Each CDR3 is given with its conserved first and last residue. The D gene is left open where the match is weak. The size of a clone is reported for some rows only, either as once, few or many, or as a class for expanded clones.

V	size	D	length	J	CDR3	DNA
TRBV6-1	-	-	15	TRBJ1-3	CASRGYSSSGNTIYF	TGTGCCAGCAGGGGCTACTCCTCCTCTGGAAACACCATATATTTT
TRBV5-6	-	-	16	TRBJ2-7	CASSLALVQTAYEQYF	TGTGCCAGCAGCTTGGCCCTCGTACAGACAGCCTACGAGCAGTACTTC
TRBV27	-	TRBD1	16	TRBJ1-2	CASRLGPGQGLGGYTF	TGTGCCAGCAGGTTGGGTCCGGGACAGGGATTGGGCGGCTACACCTTC
TRBV5-5	-	-	17	TRBJ1-5	CASSLGGRAAGNQPQHF	TGTGCCAGCAGCTTGGGGGGCCGGGCAGCGGGTAATCAGCCCCAGCATTTT
TRBV6-5	-	-	15	TRBJ1-4	CASSFTYATNEKLFF	TGTGCCAGCAGCTTCACATATGCAACTAATGAAAAACTGTTTTTT
TRBV19	-	-	14	TRBJ2-7	CASSTPDSPYEQYF	TGTGCCAGTAGTACCCCGGACAGCCCCTACGAGCAGTACTTC
TRBV19	-	TRBD1	14	TRBJ2-7	CASSIGTGKYEQYF	TGTGCCAGTAGTATAGGGACAGGGAAATACGAGCAGTACTTC
TRBV11-3	-	-	15	TRBJ2-5	CASSLVGRGQETQYF	TGTGCCAGCAGCTTAGTGGGGAGGGGGCAAGAGACCCAGTACTTC
TRBV5-4	-	-	13	TRBJ2-2	CASSLGPVGELFF	TGTGCCAGCAGCTTGGGTCCCGTTGGGGAGCTGTTTTTT
TRBV5-6	once	TRBD1	13	TRBJ2-1	CAGSLGQQNEQFF	TGTGCCGGCAGCTTGGGACAGCAAAATGAGCAGTTCTTC